The next 24 T cell receptor beta chains were all read from a single sample in a study of tumor-infiltrating lymphocytes in oesophageal squamous cell carcinoma. TCRdb reprocessed the PCR reads via MiXCR and lists one record per CDR3 protein. The sample holds approximately 9,600 distinct CDR3 sequences, under 70% seen once. Sequences were obtained from esophageal tumor tissue. Receptor source: a female donor with esophageal squamous cell carcinoma.

The CDR3 sequence is CASSPSETHEQFF. CDR3 bases: TGTGCCAGCTCCCCAAGCGAAACGCATGAGCAGTTCTTC. The chain joins TRBV12-3 or TRBV12-4 to TRBJ2-7; no clear D. The DNA end is a closer match to TRBJ2-1, so the J assignment may be wrong. This CDR3 is built from 13 residues.

The rearrangement links TRBV7-3 to TRBJ2-7; 7 bases agree with TRBD2. J gave up 1 base and V 1 base, and 7 bases lay outside the gene matches. This CDR3 region has 16 residues. Germline V gene lookup returns CDR1 SGHTA and CDR2 FQGTGA. The CDR3 loop reads CASSLIGWRGSYEQYF. CDR3 coding DNA: TGTGCCAGCAGCTTAATAGGTTGGCGGGGGTCCTACGAGCAGTACTTC.

As to this clonotype: Since no conserved phenylalanine or tryptophan closes the CDR3, a read error is the likely cause. The DNA is omitted, as the CDR3 cannot be located on it reliably, and the CDR3 follows TCRdb's listing. The genes are TRBV7-8 and TRBJ1-6; the D segment call TRBD1 is taken from the table without a DNA check. Both ends counted, the CDR3 spans 17 residues. Germline V lookup: CDR1 SGHVS, CDR2 FQNEAQ. CDR3 residues: CASSYRGRGAHEQFFGP.

The chain combines TRBV10-3 with TRBJ2-1, with D possibly called TRBD1 or TRBD2 (5 bases each). Germline values: CDR1 ENHRY, CDR2 SYGVKD. The CDR3 covers 14 residues. Trimming removed 8 bases at V and 0 bases at J, with 11 bases between. CDR3: CAIGPGSSYNEQFF. The CDR3, as DNA: TGTGCCATCGGGCCAGGGAGCTCCTACAATGAGCAGTTCTTC.

The chain is built from TRBV7-2 and TRBJ2-4, with D unresolved. The better agreement between TRBJ2-5 and the DNA end casts doubt on the J call. Per the germline V gene, CDR1 is SGHTA and CDR2 is FQGNSA. The CDR3 has 12 residues. The chain's CDR3 is CASSLVGETQYF. In DNA, the CDR3 is TGTGCCAGCAGCTTAGTTGGAGAGACCCAGTACTTC.

This chain connects TRBV24-1 to TRBJ2-1, with 7 nucleotides matching TRBD1. The germline gives CDR1 KGHDR, CDR2 SFDVKD. The CDR3 loop spans 16 amino acids. V trimming: 4 bases; J trimming: 7 bases; junction bases outside the gene matches: 12. CDR3 loop: CATSDPSGTARNEQFF. The CDR3 coding sequence is TGTGCCACCAGTGACCCGTCCGGGACAGCTCGAAATGAGCAGTTCTTC.

The rearrangement uses TRBV7-2 and TRBJ2-1, with D perhaps TRBD2 (6 bases). Germline V CDR1 and CDR2: SGHTA, FQGNSA. The CDR3 consists of 14 residues. V lost 5 bases to trimming and J lost 5 bases, with 13 bases between them. The CDR3 sequence is CASSPPTRNNEQFF. CDR3 bases: TGTGCCAGCAGCCCCCCGACTAGGAACAATGAGCAGTTCTTC.

This chain uses TRBV12-3 or TRBV12-4 with TRBJ1-2; D is ambiguous. The CDR3 is 13 residues long. V gave up 5 bases and J gave up 4 bases, with 11 bases separating them. The CDR3 sequence is CASSLNPSYGYTF. In nucleotides, the CDR3 is TGTGCCAGCAGTCTAAACCCCTCCTATGGCTACACCTTC.

This clonotype was detected only a few times. The genes are TRBV7-2 and TRBJ2-1, with D possibly TRBD2 on 5 matching bases. The V gene's germline CDR1 is SGHTA and CDR2 FQGNSA. The CDR3 has 15 residues. V lost 1 base and J 7 bases, leaving 14 bases between the germline ends. The CDR3 sequence: CASSLVGGSFNEQFF. As DNA, the CDR3 is TGTGCCAGCAGCTTAGTGGGCGGGTCCTTTAATGAGCAGTTCTTC.

The genes are TRBV7-2 and TRBJ2-5; no firm D call. The J call could be wrong; TRBJ2-1 is a better fit for the DNA end. The V gene's germline CDR1 is SGHTA and CDR2 FQGNSA. This CDR3 has 13 residues. The CDR3, as DNA: TGTGCCAGCAGCTTAGGGCTTTTGGATGAGCAGTTCTTC. This sequence encodes CASSLGLLDEQFF.

This sequence joins TRBV7-2 and TRBJ1-2; weak D call: TRBD1 (6 bases). There are 15 residues in the CDR3. V lost 2 bases to trimming and J lost 7 bases, with 17 bases between them. Germline CDR1 is SGHTA and CDR2 is FQGNSA. The chain's CDR3 is CASSLSTGRSIGYTF. CDR3 DNA sequence: TGTGCCAGCAGCTTAAGCACAGGGAGGAGTATTGGCTACACCTTC. Full variable domain (rest looked up from reference TRBV7-2 and TRBJ1-2): GAGVSQSPSNKVTEKGKDVELRCDPISGHTALYWYRQSLGQGLEFLIYFQGNSAPDKSGLPSDRFSAERTGGSVSTLTIQRTQQEDSAVYLCASSLSTGRSIGYTFGSGTRLTVV.

This chain joins TRBV7-6 and TRBJ1-1; the D gene is possibly TRBD1 (6 bases). The end of the DNA aligns better with TRBJ2-1, so the J call may be wrong. The length of the CDR3 is 16 residues. Germline V gene data show CDR1 as SGHVS and CDR2 as FNYEAQ. The CDR3, as DNA: TGTGCCAGCAGCGGGATGAGGGGGAGCTCCTACAATGAGCAGTTCTTC. Translation gives CASSGMRGSSYNEQFF.

The chain couples TRBV6-8 to TRBJ1-2, with TRBD1 as a possible D gene (5 bases). Trimming pared 10 bases from V and 4 bases from J, leaving 16 bases between. The germline CDR1 and CDR2 sequences are MNHGY and SAAAGT. CDR3 length: 13 residues. The CDR3 region is CATPVDSLYGYTF. The CDR3 DNA follows: TGTGCCACCCCAGTCGACAGCCTCTATGGCTACACCTTC.

The gene calls are TRBV11-2 and TRBJ1-1, with 7 bases lining up with TRBD1. The DNA end favors TRBJ2-7, so the J call may be wrong. Germline V lookup: CDR1 SGHAT, CDR2 FQNNGV. This CDR3 comprises 15 residues. In DNA, the CDR3 is TGTGCCAGCAGCCCACGACAGGGTCGGGGCTACGAGCAGTACTTC. It translates to CASSPRQGRGYEQYF.

The chain joins TRBV7-3 to TRBJ2-4; D unresolved. The DNA end lines up better with TRBJ2-1; the J call may be wrong. There are 11 residues in the CDR3. Per germline, CDR1 SGHTA and CDR2 FQGTGA. DNA for the CDR3: TGTGCCAGCAGCTTGATCGATGAGCAGTTCTTC. Its translation is CASSLIDEQFF.

This clonotype is judged large. V and J are TRBV5-1 and TRBJ1-5, with D perhaps matching TRBD1 (6 bases). Germline-derived CDR1 and CDR2 are SGHRS and YFSETQ. V shed 0 bases and J shed 4 bases, with 14 bases lying between them. The length of the CDR3 is 16 residues. CDR3 sequence (DNA): TGCGCCAGCAGCTTGGATGGGGGGCCCTCGAATCAGCCCCAGCATTTT. It specifies CASSLDGGPSNQPQHF. Drawing the rest from reference TRBV5-1 and TRBJ1-5, the complete variable domain is KAGVTQTPRYLIKTRGQQVTLSCSPISGHRSVSWYQQTPGQGLQFLFEYFSETQRNKGNFPGRFSGRQFSNSRSEMNVSTLELGDSALYLCASSLDGGPSNQPQHFGDGTRLSIL.

J is TRBJ2-7 and V is TRBV7-3, with 8 positions matching TRBD2. V lost 2 bases and J lost 5; bases outside the gene matches: 2. Germline V gene data show CDR1 as SGHTA and CDR2 as FQGTGA. There are 13 residues in the CDR3. CDR3 amino acids: CASSLAGGHEQYF. In DNA form, the CDR3 reads TGTGCCAGCAGCTTAGCGGGAGGACACGAGCAGTACTTC.

This clonotype turned up a few times. V is TRBV7-9 and J is TRBJ2-3; 7 bases align to TRBD1. The J call may be incorrect, as the DNA end agrees better with TRBJ2-7. The CDR3 extends over 14 amino acids. The germline gives CDR1 SEHNR, CDR2 FQNEAQ (reference sequence). CDR3 sequence reads: CASSLQGVSYEQYF. The CDR3 DNA follows: TGTGCCAGCAGCTTACAGGGGGTCTCCTACGAGCAGTACTTC.

This clonotype was detected only a few times. The V call is TRBV7-2, the J call TRBJ2-5; D is unresolved. The CDR3 length is 16 residues. The germline CDR1 and CDR2 sequences are SGHTA and FQGNSA. The V end lost 5 bases, the J end lost 1 base, and 17 bases lay between the germline ends. The DNA for the CDR3 is TGTGCCAGCAGCCGAGCACTATTAGGCCGCCAAGAGACCCAGTACTTC. As protein: CASSRALLGRQETQYF.

This chain links TRBV7-6 with TRBJ2-3; D gene uncertain. The CDR3 loop spans 11 amino acids. Between the trimmed V and J ends, which lost 3 bases and 6 bases, there was a span of 4 bases. Germline loops: CDR1 SGHVS, CDR2 FNYEAQ. The CDR3 loop is CASSLSDTQYF. The CDR3 DNA reads as TGTGCCAGCAGCTTGTCGGATACGCAGTATTTT. Based on the CDR3 plus reference TRBV7-6 and TRBJ2-3, the full variable domain is GAGVSQSPRYKVTKRGQDVALRCDPISGHVSLYWYRQALGQGPEFLTYFNYEAQQDKSGLPNDRFSAERPEGSISTLTIQRTEQRDSAMYRCASSLSDTQYFGPGTRLTVL.

The chain employs TRBV7-9 and TRBJ1-2; possibly TRBD1 for D (5 bases). The germline V gene has CDR1 SEHNR and CDR2 FQNEAQ (reference sequence). The CDR3 length is 13 residues. V gave up 1 base and J gave up 2 bases, with 5 bases separating them. CDR3 sequence reads: CASSLGDNYGYTF. The CDR3 DNA reads TGTGCCAGCAGCTTAGGGGACAACTATGGCTACACCTTC. The full variable domain, its missing parts supplied by reference TRBV7-9 and TRBJ1-2, is DTGVSQNPRHKITKRGQNVTFRCDPISEHNRLYWYRQTLGQGPEFLTYFQNEAQLEKSRLLSDRFSAERPKGSFSTLEIQRTEQGDSAMYLCASSLGDNYGYTFGSGTRLTVV.

V gene TRBV11-2 combines with J gene TRBJ2-5; 10 nucleotides align to TRBD1. Trimming took 5 bases from V and 5 from J; bases not matched to a gene: 2. Germline loops: CDR1 SGHAT, CDR2 FQNNGV. The CDR3 has 13 residues. This CDR3 is CASSADRGETQYF. Here the CDR3 DNA reads TGTGCCAGCAGCGCGGACAGGGGGGAGACCCAGTACTTC.

This clonotype was picked up one time. The conserved closing phenylalanine or tryptophan is absent in this CDR3, likely reflecting a read error. The limits of the CDR3 on the DNA are not certain, so only TCRdb's listed CDR3 is given. The chain employs TRBV28 and TRBJ2-6; the D call TRBD2 from the table was never checked on the DNA. CDR1 MDHEN and CDR2 SYDVKM come from the germline V gene. The CDR3 is 18 residues long, counting both termini. CDR3 sequence: CASSSRGLAGVYEQYFGA.

This chain joins TRBV7-3 and TRBJ1-2; 10 bases fit TRBD1. Germline CDR1 reads SGHTA; CDR2 reads FQGTGA. This CDR3 has 15 residues. Germline trimming cut 5 bases from V and 7 bases from J; bases unmatched to any gene: 10. The CDR3 here is CASSPSTGGEGGYTF. The CDR3 bases are TGTGCCAGCAGCCCCTCGACAGGGGGCGAGGGTGGCTACACCTTC.